Following are 21 T cell receptor beta chains from one sample sequenced in a study of spatial heterogeneity in lung cancer (dated by TCRdb to between 2019 and 2020). To prepare the library, 5' RACE was applied. Sequencing took place on a NextSeq 500. TCRdb trimmed public reads at Q25 via fastp, called clones via MiXCR and kept in-frame beta chains. Under each unique CDR3 protein, matching rows form one entry showing the most common genes and DNA. The sample profile shows approximately 49,000 distinct CDR3 sequences; roughly 5% of them were found once. Jointly, the top ten make up roughly 10% of the sample. The time point label for this specimen denotes: sample taken at primary tumor resection. Whole RNA extracted from tumor and nontumor lung tissue, or from cryopreserved PBMC samples, was used for TCR sequencing without cell sorting. The sample was PBMCs, taken at surgery. The receptors here all came from a male donor with early-stage non-small cell lung cancer.

On this clonotype itself: The junction departs from the called germline gene at one end, perhaps through a read error. The J gene is TRBJ2-2, the V gene TRBV7-6; 8 nucleotides match TRBD2. Germline CDR1 SGHVS, CDR2 FNYEAQ. This CDR3 has 14 residues. DNA for the CDR3: TGTGCCAGCAGCATAGCGGGAAGGTTCGGGGAGCTGTTTTTT. Protein sequence: CASSIAGRFGELFF.

This clonotype was recorded at least ten times. The rearrangement joins TRBV29-1 to TRBJ2-3; D unclear. V gave up 0 bases and J gave up 3 bases, with 7 bases separating them. This CDR3 contains 13 residues. Germline-derived CDR1 and CDR2 are SQVTM and ANQGSEA. The CDR3 is CSVEDPGTDTQYF. The CDR3 DNA reads TGCAGCGTTGAAGATCCTGGGACAGATACGCAGTATTTT.

In its sample, this clonotype was seen many times. This chain connects TRBV13 to TRBJ2-5; 8 positions match TRBD1. The CDR3 runs to 13 residues. Trimming took 6 bases from V and 5 from J; bases not matched to a gene: 5. In germline, CDR1 is PRHDT, CDR2 FYEKMQ (reference sequence). CDR3 in amino acids: CASRFDRGETQYF. CDR3 bases: TGTGCCAGCAGATTCGACAGGGGTGAGACCCAGTACTTC.

The chain uses TRBV20-1 and TRBJ1-1, with D unclear. CDR1 is DFQATT and CDR2 is SNEGSKA in the germline V gene (reference sequence). The germline V and J ends were trimmed by 6 bases and 0 bases, with 8 bases remaining between them. This CDR3 has 12 amino acids. The CDR3 spells CSASGMNTEAFF. CDR3 nucleotides: TGCAGTGCGAGTGGGATGAACACTGAAGCTTTCTTT.

This clonotype was picked up many times. This chain joins TRBV10-1 and TRBJ2-3, with 10 bases fitting TRBD2. V was clipped by 8 bases and J by 0 bases; unmatched bases: 14. The CDR3 covers 18 residues. Germline V lookup: CDR1 WNHNN, CDR2 SYGVQD (reference sequence). The DNA of the CDR3 is TGCGCCAGCTGTAGCGGGAGGAGAATCTTCACTAGCACAGATACGCAGTATTTT. Its translation: CASCSGRRIFTSTDTQYF.

Many counts were recorded for this clonotype. The chain links TRBV10-3 to TRBJ2-7; the D call may be TRBD1 or TRBD2 (5 bases each). CDR3 length: 11 amino acids. Germline lookup yields CDR1 ENHRY and CDR2 SYGVKD. The V gene lost 4 bases and the J gene lost 6 bases, with 7 bases spanning the gap. The CDR3 DNA reads as TGTGCCATCAGTGCGAGGGGCGAGCAGTACTTC. It encodes CAISARGEQYF.

This clonotype was recorded at least ten times. The chain recombines TRBV12-3 or TRBV12-4 with TRBJ1-1; D is unresolved. The CDR3 spans 13 residues. V lost 2 bases, J lost 4 bases, and 8 bases lay in between. The CDR3 DNA is TGTGCCAGCAGTTTAAAGGCGGGCACTGAAGCTTTCTTT. Translated, it gives CASSLKAGTEAFF.

Concerning this clonotype itself: The CDR3 does not close with the conserved phenylalanine or tryptophan, likely indicating a read error. The J gene is TRBJ2-7, the V gene TRBV5-1; D gene ambiguous. Trimming cost V 0 bases and J 1 base, with 8 bases left between them. Germline values: CDR1 SGHRS, CDR2 YFSETQ. The CDR3 is 14 residues long. CDR3 nucleotides: TGCGCCAGCAGCTTGGTAGCTGGTTCCTACGAGCAGTACTTA. It is translated as CASSLVAGSYEQYL.

This clonotype was recorded many times. The V gene is TRBV7-8, the J gene TRBJ1-2; 7 nucleotides agree with TRBD1. V lost 0 bases, J lost 4 bases, and 5 bases stayed unmatched. CDR3 length equals 15 residues. The germline V gene encodes CDR1 SGHVS and CDR2 FQNEAQ. The CDR3 DNA reads as TGTGCCAGCAGCTTAGCGCAGGGGGTCGGCTATGGCTACACCTTC. Amino acid sequence: CASSLAQGVGYGYTF.

By share, this clonotype ranks as medium-sized. The V and J genes are TRBV19 and TRBJ2-4; 7 positions agree with TRBD1. The CDR3 consists of 13 residues. With 4 bases clipped from V and 9 bases from J, the junction kept 6 bases outside the gene matches. Germline V gene data show CDR1 as LNHDA and CDR2 as SQIVND (reference sequence). The CDR3 nucleotides are TGTGCCAGTAGTACCCAGACAGGGCGCATTCAGTACTTC. Protein sequence: CASSTQTGRIQYF.

This clonotype was seen at least ten times. This chain links TRBV30 with TRBJ2-1; D could derive from TRBD1 or TRBD2 (5 bases each). Germline V lookup: CDR1 GTSNPN, CDR2 SVGIG (reference sequence). This CDR3 has 14 residues. The ends were cut back, 3 bases at V and 5 bases at J, with 14 bases in the middle. Here the CDR3 reads CAWRVGAGDNEQFF. In DNA form, the CDR3 reads TGTGCCTGGAGGGTTGGGGCCGGGGACAATGAGCAGTTCTTC.

This clonotype was counted many times. The V call is TRBV7-9, the J call TRBJ2-2; 13 bases are shared with TRBD2. The CDR3 contains 16 residues. CDR1 is SEHNR, CDR2 FQNEAQ, per germline (reference sequence). V trimming: 2 bases; J trimming: 5 bases; junction bases outside the gene matches: 2. The CDR3 DNA reads TGTGCCAGCAGCTTACCGGGACTAGCGGGGACCGGGGAGCTGTTTTTT. It codes for CASSLPGLAGTGELFF.

A note on this clonotype: This may be a read error: a much more frequent sequence differs by one nucleotide. This chain uses TRBV10-3 with TRBJ2-1; 10 nucleotides match TRBD2. The trim removed 7 bases at V and 10 bases at J, leaving 10 bases unmatched. The CDR3 sequence is 14 residues long. CDR1 is ENHRY and CDR2 is SYGVKD in the germline V gene. CDR3 protein: CAIKSSGTSEEQFF. CDR3 DNA sequence: TGTGCCATCAAGTCCAGCGGGACTAGCGAAGAGCAGTTCTTC.

This clonotype occurred many times. This chain connects TRBV7-2 to TRBJ1-5; 12 positions agree with TRBD1. Germline V lookup: CDR1 SGHTA, CDR2 FQGNSA. The J segment lost 7 bases and the V segment lost 0 bases, leaving 4 bases of the junction unmatched. The CDR3 loop spans 16 amino acids. CDR3 in amino acids: CASSLAGTGGGQPQHF. CDR3 DNA sequence: TGTGCCAGCAGCTTAGCCGGGACAGGGGGCGGGCAGCCCCAGCATTTT.

This clonotype was counted at least ten times. The rearrangement uses TRBV6-2 or TRBV6-3 and TRBJ2-1; D is perhaps TRBD2 (6 bases). The CDR3 sequence is 14 residues long. Germline CDR1 and CDR2: MNHEY and SVGEGT. Trimming removed 7 bases at V and 7 bases at J, with 17 bases between. The DNA of the CDR3 is TGTGCCAGCACCCCCGGGACTCCGGTTAATGAGCAGTTCTTC. It specifies CASTPGTPVNEQFF.

This clonotype was found many times. The V and J genes are TRBV6-5 and TRBJ2-5; 12 nucleotides agree with TRBD1. CDR3 length: 16 residues. CDR1 and CDR2 from the germline V gene are MNHEY and SVGAGI. The ends lost 5 bases at V and 4 bases at J; junction bases unmatched: 8. The CDR3 DNA is TGTGCCAGCAGTGGGACAGGGGGCGTGAGCGGAGAGACCCAGTACTTC. Its protein is CASSGTGGVSGETQYF.

The rearrangement joins TRBV20-1 to TRBJ1-1; tentatively, D is TRBD1 (6 bases). The V end was cut by 4 bases, the J end by 8 bases, with 11 bases between. The germline CDR1 and CDR2 sequences are DFQATT and SNEGSKA (reference sequence). The CDR3 runs to 11 residues. This CDR3 is CSAIIDREAFF. The CDR3 coding sequence is TGCAGTGCTATAATAGACAGGGAAGCTTTCTTT.

In this sample, this clonotype turned up many times. The J gene is TRBJ1-5, the V gene TRBV6-1, with 9 bases identical to TRBD1. Germline CDR1 MNHNS, CDR2 SASEGT. The CDR3 is made up of 16 amino acids. The V segment lost 1 base and the J segment 3 bases; nucleotides outside the gene matches: 4. The CDR3 DNA is TGTGCCAGCAGTGAAGGGACAGGGGCCTTCAATCAGCCCCAGCATTTT. Its protein product is CASSEGTGAFNQPQHF.

This clonotype was picked up a small number of times. The junction departs from germline at one end; a sequencing error may be responsible. The genes are TRBV18 and TRBJ1-1; D not resolved. The CDR3 sequence is 14 residues long. Per the germline V gene, CDR1 is KGHSH and CDR2 is LQKENI. The CDR3 DNA sequence: TGTGCCAGCTCACCAGCAGCGGTGAACTCTGAAGCTTTCTTT. As protein: CASSPAAVNSEAFF.

This clonotype has ten or more counts. The CDR3 loop is CASEDRESDTQYF. The CDR3 DNA is TGTGCCAGCGAGGACAGGGAGTCGGATACGCAGTATTTT. The V and J genes are TRBV5-4 and TRBJ2-3, with 8 bases identical to TRBD1. CDR1 SGHNT and CDR2 YYREEE come from the germline V gene (reference sequence). The CDR3 extends over 13 amino acids. Trimming at V came to 7 bases and at J to 6 bases, leaving 7 bases not matched to a gene.

The sample holds a few counts of this clonotype. The V gene is TRBV7-2, the J gene TRBJ1-5, with TRBD1 matching over 7 bases. The CDR3 contains 15 residues. Per the germline V gene, CDR1 is SGHTA and CDR2 is FQGNSA. The V gene end was trimmed by 5 bases and the J gene end by 1 base; junction bases not matched to a gene: 5. The CDR3 here is CASSNRGGSNQPQHF. The CDR3 DNA follows: TGTGCCAGCAGCAACAGGGGCGGGAGCAATCAGCCCCAGCATTTT.